These 3 T cell receptor beta chains were all obtained from the same sample, sequenced in a study of blood T cells in healthy people across ages. Combining a sample-barcoded 5' primer with a J-beta primer mix, a second PCR ran for roughly 6 to 11 cycles. Via MiXCR, TCRdb re-called the 5' RACE reads, giving one row per CDR3 protein. The data hold hundreds of thousands of distinct CDR3 sequences, with more than 45% observed a single time. Sequencing input: blood. The source of these receptors is a man aged 60 to 69 in good health.

The chain links TRBV7-2 to TRBJ1-4; 8 bases agree with TRBD1. The CDR3 runs to 15 residues. The trim removed 5 bases at V and 5 bases at J, leaving 7 bases unmatched. Germline loops: CDR1 SGHTA, CDR2 FQGNSA. The CDR3 loop is CASSKGDRRNEKLFF. The DNA for the CDR3 is TGTGCCAGCAGCAAGGGGGACAGGAGAAATGAAAAACTGTTTTTT. The complete variable domain, with remaining parts taken from reference TRBV7-2 and TRBJ1-4, reads GAGVSQSPSNKVTEKGKDVELRCDPISGHTALYWYRQSLGQGLEFLIYFQGNSAPDKSGLPSDRFSAERTGGSVSTLTIQRTQQEDSAVYLCASSKGDRRNEKLFFGSGTQLSVL.

There are a few counts of this clonotype. V is TRBV24-1 and J is TRBJ2-6; maybe TRBD1 (5 bases). CDR3 length: 16 amino acids. Trimming cost V 3 bases and J 2 bases, with 10 bases left between them. Looked up from germline, CDR1 is KGHDR and CDR2 is SFDVKD. Here the CDR3 reads CATSDPDSPGANVLTF. The CDR3 coding sequence is TGTGCCACCAGTGATCCCGACAGTCCTGGGGCCAACGTCCTGACTTTC.

CDR3 DNA: TGTGCCAGCAGTGTCCCAAGCGGGAGAGGGTCCTACAATGAGCAGTTCTTC. It specifies CASSVPSGRGSYNEQFF. This chain uses TRBV25-1 with TRBJ2-1; 8 positions agree with TRBD2. Germline CDR1 reads MGHDK; CDR2 reads SYGVNS. This CDR3 is built from 17 residues. The V and J ends lost 4 bases and 1 base, in that order; junction bases with no gene match: 9.